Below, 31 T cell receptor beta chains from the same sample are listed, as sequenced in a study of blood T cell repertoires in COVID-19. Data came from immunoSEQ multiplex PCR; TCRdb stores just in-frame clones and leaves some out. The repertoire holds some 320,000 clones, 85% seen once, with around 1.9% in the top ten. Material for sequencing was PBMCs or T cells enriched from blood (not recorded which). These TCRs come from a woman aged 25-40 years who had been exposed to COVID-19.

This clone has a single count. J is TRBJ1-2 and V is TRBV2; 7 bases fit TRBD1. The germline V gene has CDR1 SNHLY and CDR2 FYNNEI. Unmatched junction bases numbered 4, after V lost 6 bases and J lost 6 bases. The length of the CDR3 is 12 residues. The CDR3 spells CASRLQGNGYTF. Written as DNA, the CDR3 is TGTGCCAGCAGATTACAGGGGAATGGCTACACCTTC.

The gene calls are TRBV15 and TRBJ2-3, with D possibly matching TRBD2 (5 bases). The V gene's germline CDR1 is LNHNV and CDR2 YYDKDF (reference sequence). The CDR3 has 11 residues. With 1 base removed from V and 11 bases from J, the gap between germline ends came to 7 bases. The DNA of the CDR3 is TGTGCCACCAGCAGAGTAGGGAGGCAGTATTTT. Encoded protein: CATSRVGRQYF.

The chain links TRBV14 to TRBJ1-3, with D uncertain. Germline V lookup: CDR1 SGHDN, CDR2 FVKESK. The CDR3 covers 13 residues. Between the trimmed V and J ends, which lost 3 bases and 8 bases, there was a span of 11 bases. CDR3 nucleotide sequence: TGTGCCAGCAGCCAGAGCTTTTTCGACACCATATATTTT. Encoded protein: CASSQSFFDTIYF.

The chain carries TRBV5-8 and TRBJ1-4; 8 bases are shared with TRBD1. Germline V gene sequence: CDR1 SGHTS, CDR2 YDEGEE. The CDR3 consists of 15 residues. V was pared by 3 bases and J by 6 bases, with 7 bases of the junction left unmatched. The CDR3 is CASSWIGTGYEKLFF. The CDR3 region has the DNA TGTGCCAGCAGCTGGATCGGGACAGGTTATGAAAAACTGTTTTTT.

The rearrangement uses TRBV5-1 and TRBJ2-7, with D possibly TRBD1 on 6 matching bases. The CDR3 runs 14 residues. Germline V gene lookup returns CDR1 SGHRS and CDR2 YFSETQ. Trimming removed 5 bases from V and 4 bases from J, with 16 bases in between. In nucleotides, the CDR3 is TGCGCCAGCAGACCCGACAGGACACGATACGAGCAGTACTTC. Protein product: CASRPDRTRYEQYF.

As DNA, the CDR3 is TGTGCCAGCAGCTCGGGACAGGGCTCTAATGAAAAACTGTTTTTT. Translating it yields CASSSGQGSNEKLFF. The chain couples TRBV5-6 to TRBJ1-4; 9 bases are shared with TRBD1. Germline V gene lookup returns CDR1 SGHDT and CDR2 YYEEEE. CDR3 length: 15 residues. The V segment lost 3 bases and the J segment 3 bases; nucleotides outside the gene matches: 3.

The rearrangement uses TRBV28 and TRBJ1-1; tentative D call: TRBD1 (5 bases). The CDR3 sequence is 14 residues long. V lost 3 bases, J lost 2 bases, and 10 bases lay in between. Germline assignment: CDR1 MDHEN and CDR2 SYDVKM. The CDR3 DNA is TGTGCCAGCAGTTTGGCAGGGCCTAACACTGAAGCTTTCTTT. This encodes CASSLAGPNTEAFF.

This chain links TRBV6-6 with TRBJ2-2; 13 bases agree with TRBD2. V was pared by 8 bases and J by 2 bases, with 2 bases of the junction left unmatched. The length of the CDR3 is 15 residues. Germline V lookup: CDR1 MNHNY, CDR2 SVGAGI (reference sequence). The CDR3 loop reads CASGTSGVNTGELFF. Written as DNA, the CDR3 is TGTGCCAGCGGGACTAGCGGGGTAAACACCGGGGAGCTGTTTTTT.

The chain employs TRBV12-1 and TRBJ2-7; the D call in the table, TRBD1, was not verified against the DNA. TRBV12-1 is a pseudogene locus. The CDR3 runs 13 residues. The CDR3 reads CATKDRGCHEQYF. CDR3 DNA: TGTGCCACCAAAGACAGGGGGTGCCACGAGCAGTACTTC.

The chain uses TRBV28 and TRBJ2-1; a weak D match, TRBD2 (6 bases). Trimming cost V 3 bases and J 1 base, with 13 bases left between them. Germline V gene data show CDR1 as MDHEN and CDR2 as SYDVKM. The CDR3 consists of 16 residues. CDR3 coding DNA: TGTGCCAGCAGTTTTACCGGGGGTGGTTCCTACAATGAGCAGTTCTTC. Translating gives CASSFTGGGSYNEQFF.

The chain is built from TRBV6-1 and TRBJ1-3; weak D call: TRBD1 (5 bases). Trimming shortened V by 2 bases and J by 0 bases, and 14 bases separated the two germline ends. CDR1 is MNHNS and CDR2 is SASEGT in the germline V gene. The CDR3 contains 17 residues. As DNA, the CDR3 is TGTGCCAGCAGTGAATGGGCAGGGCCTTCCTCTGGAAACACCATATATTTT. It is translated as CASSEWAGPSSGNTIYF.

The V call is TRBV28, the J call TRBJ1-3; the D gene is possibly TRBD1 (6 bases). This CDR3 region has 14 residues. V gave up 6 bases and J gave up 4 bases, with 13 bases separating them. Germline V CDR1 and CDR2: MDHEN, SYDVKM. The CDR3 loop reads CASRKQGSGNTIYF. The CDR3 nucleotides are TGTGCCAGCAGGAAACAGGGAAGCGGAAACACCATATATTTT.

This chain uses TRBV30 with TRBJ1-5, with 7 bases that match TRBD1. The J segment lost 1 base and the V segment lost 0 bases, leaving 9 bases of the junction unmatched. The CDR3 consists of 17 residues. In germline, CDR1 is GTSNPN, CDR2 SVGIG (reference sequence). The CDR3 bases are TGTGCCTGGAGTGTATCGGCAGGGGGTGTAAGCAATCAGCCCCAGCATTTT. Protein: CAWSVSAGGVSNQPQHF.

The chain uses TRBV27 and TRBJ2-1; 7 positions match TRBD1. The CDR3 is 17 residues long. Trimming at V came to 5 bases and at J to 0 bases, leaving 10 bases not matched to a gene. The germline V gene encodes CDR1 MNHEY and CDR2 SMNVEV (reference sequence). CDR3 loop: CASSQTDRAGSYNEQFF. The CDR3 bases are TGTGCCAGCAGTCAGACCGACAGGGCAGGCTCCTACAATGAGCAGTTCTTC.

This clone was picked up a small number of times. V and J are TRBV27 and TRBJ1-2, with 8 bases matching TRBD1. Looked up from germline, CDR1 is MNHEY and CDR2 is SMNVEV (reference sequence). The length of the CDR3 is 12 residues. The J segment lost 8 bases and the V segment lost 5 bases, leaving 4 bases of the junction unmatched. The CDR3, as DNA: TGTGCCAGCAGTAGACAGGGGCACGGCTACACCTTC. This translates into CASSRQGHGYTF.

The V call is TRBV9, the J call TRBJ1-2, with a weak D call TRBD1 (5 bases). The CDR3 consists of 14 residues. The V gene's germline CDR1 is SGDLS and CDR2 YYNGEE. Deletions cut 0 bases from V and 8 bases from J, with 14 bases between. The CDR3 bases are TGTGCCAGCAGCGTAGAGACCCAGGGTTGGGGCTACACCTTC. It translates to CASSVETQGWGYTF.

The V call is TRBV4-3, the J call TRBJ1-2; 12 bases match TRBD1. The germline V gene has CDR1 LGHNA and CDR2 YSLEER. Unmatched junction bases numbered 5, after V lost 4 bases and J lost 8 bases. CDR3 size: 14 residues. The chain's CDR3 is CASSPGTGGEGYTF. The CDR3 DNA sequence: TGCGCCAGCAGCCCCGGGACAGGGGGCGAGGGCTACACCTTC.

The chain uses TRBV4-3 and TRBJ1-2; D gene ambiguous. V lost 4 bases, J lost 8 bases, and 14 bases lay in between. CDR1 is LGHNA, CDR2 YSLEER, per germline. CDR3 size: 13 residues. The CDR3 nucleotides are TGCGCCAGCAGCCGCACCTCCGGGGAAGGCTACACCTTC. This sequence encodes CASSRTSGEGYTF.

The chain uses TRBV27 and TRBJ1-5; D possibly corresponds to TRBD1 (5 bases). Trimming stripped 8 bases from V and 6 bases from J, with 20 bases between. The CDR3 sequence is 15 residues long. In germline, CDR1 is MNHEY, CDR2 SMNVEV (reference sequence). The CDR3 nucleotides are TGTGCCAGCGGTACGGACGGTTCAGGGTTTCAGCCCCAGCATTTT. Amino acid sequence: CASGTDGSGFQPQHF.

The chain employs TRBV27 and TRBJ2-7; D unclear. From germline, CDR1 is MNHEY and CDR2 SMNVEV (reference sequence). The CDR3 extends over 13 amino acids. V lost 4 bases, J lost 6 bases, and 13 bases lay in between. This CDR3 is CASSSLGEAEQYF. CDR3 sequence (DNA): TGTGCCAGCAGTTCCCTTGGTGAGGCCGAGCAGTACTTC.

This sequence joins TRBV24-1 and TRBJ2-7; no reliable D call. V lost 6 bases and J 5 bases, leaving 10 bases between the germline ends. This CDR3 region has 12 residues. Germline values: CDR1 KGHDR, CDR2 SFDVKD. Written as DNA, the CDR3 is TGTGCCACCAGTCAAGCCGAGAACGAGCAGTACTTC. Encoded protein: CATSQAENEQYF.

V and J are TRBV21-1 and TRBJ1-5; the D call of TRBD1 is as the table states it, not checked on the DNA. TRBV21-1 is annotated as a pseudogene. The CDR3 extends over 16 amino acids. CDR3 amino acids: CASSKGRTGCNQPQHF. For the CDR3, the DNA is TGTGCCAGCAGCAAAGGACGAACAGGGTGCAATCAGCCCCAGCATTTT.

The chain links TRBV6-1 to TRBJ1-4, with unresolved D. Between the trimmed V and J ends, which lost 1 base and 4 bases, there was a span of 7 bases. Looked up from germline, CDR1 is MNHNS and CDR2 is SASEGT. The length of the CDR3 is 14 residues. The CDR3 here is CASSEVQLNEKLFF. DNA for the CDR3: TGTGCCAGCAGTGAAGTACAGCTTAATGAAAAACTGTTTTTT.

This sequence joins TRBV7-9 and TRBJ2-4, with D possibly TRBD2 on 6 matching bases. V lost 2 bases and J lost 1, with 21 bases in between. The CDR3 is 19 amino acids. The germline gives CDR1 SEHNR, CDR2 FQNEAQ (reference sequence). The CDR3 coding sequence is TGTGCCAGCAGCTTAAAGTCGGGGGACTCCGGAGAGGCCAAAAACATTCAGTACTTC. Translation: CASSLKSGDSGEAKNIQYF.

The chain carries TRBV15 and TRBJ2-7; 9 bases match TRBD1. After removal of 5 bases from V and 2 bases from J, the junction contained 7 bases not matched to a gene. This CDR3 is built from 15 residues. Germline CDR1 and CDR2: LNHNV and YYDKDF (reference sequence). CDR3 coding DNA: TGTGCCACCAGCGGAACCGGGACAGGGACCTACGAGCAGTACTTC. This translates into CATSGTGTGTYEQYF. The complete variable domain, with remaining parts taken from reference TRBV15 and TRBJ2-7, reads DAMVIQNPRYQVTQFGKPVTLSCSQTLNHNVMYWYQQKSSQAPKLLFHYYDKDFNNEADTPDNFQSRRPNTSFCFLDIRSPGLGDTAMYLCATSGTGTGTYEQYFGPGTRLTVT.

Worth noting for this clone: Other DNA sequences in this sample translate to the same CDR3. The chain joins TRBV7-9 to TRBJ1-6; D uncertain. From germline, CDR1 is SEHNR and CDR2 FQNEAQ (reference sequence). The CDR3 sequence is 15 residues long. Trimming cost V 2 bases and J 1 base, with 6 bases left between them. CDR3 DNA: TGTGCCAGCAGCTTACGCGATTCCTATAATTCACCCCTCCACTTT. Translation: CASSLRDSYNSPLHF.

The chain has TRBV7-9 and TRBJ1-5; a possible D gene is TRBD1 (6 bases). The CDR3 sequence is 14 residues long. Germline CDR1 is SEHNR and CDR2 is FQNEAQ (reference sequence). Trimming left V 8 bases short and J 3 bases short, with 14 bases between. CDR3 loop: CASPMGAYNQPQHF. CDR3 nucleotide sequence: TGTGCCAGCCCTATGGGGGCATACAATCAGCCCCAGCATTTT.

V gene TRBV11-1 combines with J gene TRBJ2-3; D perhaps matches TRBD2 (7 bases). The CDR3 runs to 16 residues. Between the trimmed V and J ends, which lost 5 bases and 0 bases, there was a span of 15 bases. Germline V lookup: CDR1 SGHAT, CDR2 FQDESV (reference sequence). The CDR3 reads CASSPGGGISTDTQYF. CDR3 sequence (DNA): TGTGCCAGCAGCCCCGGCGGGGGCATCAGCACAGATACGCAGTATTTT.

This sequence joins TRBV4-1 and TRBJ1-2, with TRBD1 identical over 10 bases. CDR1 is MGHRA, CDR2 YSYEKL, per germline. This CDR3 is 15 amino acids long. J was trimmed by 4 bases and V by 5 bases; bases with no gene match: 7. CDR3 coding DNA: TGCGCCAGCAGCGGCCGGGACAGGGGAACCTATGGCTACACCTTC. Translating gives CASSGRDRGTYGYTF.

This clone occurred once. The CDR3 reads CASGPGRRALTDTQYF. CDR3 bases: TGTGCTAGTGGTCCGGGCCGGAGGGCTCTCACAGATACGCAGTATTTT. The chain links TRBV12-5 to TRBJ2-3; D is perhaps TRBD2 (6 bases). Trimming removed 5 bases at V and 2 bases at J, with 17 bases between. The length of the CDR3 is 16 residues. Germline CDR1 reads LGHNT; CDR2 reads FRNRAP.

This chain's CDR3 is CASSYNQAGGVIYEQYF. As DNA, the CDR3 is TGCGCCAGCAGCTACAATCAAGCGGGAGGGGTTATATACGAGCAGTACTTC. This rearrangement joins TRBV5-1 to TRBJ2-7; 10 nucleotides agree with TRBD2. CDR1 is SGHRS and CDR2 is YFSETQ in the germline V gene. J lost 4 bases, V lost 3 bases, and 13 bases had no gene match. There are 17 residues in the CDR3.